Listed below are T cell receptor beta chains from one sample, sequenced in a study of CXCR3-negative and CXCR3-positive naive CD8 T cells. TCRdb re-called the 5' RACE reads; one entry per CDR3 protein, DNA not given. The clone table shows about 120,000 distinct CDR3 sequences, with the ten largest holding about 0.34%. The material sequenced was naive CXCR3+ CD8+ T cells from blood. The receptors stem from a human donor in good health. Some clones in this sample may be carry-over from other donors' samples. Both conserved end residues are part of each CDR3. Size values are once, few and many counts, or a class for expanded clones, and some rows have none.

TRBJ2-7 TRBV27 - CASGGSSGAYEQYF
TRBJ2-3 TRBV28 - CASSQLQGSDTQYF
TRBJ1-5 TRBV28 - CASSFKADQPQHF
TRBJ1-5 TRBV14 - CASSQETVRDQPQHF
TRBJ2-3 TRBV29-1 - CSVEDLQRGTTDTQYF
TRBJ2-7 TRBV19 - CASSILAGGGDEQYF
TRBJ1-2 TRBV29-1 - CSVSSGGSRGYTF
TRBJ2-1 TRBV12-3/TRBV12-4 - CASSSDGTAYNEQFF
TRBJ2-7 TRBV12-3/TRBV12-4 - CASSQTGGFLIYEQYF
TRBJ2-7 TRBV28 - CATSGTASYEQYF
TRBJ2-7 TRBV15 - CATSREWGYEQYF
TRBJ2-1 TRBV19 - CASQEGGANEQFF
TRBJ2-5 TRBV10-2 - CASSGQRDALETQYF
TRBJ2-1 TRBV14 - CASSQIDYEQFF
TRBJ2-5 TRBV11-2 - CASSLVRRQETQYF
TRBJ2-2 TRBV4-1 - CASSAQGAFNTGELFF
TRBJ1-2 TRBV20-1 medium-sized CSARDLGGINYGYTF
TRBJ2-1 TRBV9 - CASSVDAPFEQFF
TRBJ2-2 TRBV29-1 - CSVLQETGELFF
TRBJ2-7 TRBV20-1 - CSAKSFRTVSYEQYF
TRBJ2-5 TRBV12-3/TRBV12-4 - CASSLALAGGETQYF
TRBJ2-7 TRBV28 - CASAPGQGAYEQYF
TRBJ2-7 TRBV27 - CASSPLGGLAYEQYF
TRBJ1-2 TRBV13 - CASSLGASNYGYTF
TRBJ2-7 TRBV4-1 - CASSPGGRDYSYEQYF
TRBJ2-7 TRBV12-3/TRBV12-4 - CASSFWDSYEQYF
TRBJ1-1 TRBV20-1 - CSARGEDRAVSNEAFF
TRBJ2-7 TRBV20-1 - CSARLISSCEQYF